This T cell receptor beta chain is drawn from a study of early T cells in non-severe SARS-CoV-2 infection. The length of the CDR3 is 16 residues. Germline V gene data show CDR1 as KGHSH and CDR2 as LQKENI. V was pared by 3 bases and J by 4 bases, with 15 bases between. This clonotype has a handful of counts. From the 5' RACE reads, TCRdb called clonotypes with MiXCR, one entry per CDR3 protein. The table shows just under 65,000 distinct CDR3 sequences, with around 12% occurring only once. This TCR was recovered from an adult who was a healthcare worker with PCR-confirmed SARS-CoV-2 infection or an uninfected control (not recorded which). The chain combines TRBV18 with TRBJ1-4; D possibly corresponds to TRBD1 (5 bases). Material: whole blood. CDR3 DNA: TGTGCCAGCTCACCCGAGGCCGGGGGAGGTAATGAAAAACTGTTTTTT. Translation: CASSPEAGGGNEKLFF.